The clone carrying this T cell receptor beta chain appeared once. This record comes from a study of T-cell reconstitution after alpha-beta-depleted transplantation in children. Unique molecular identifiers were used to barcode this TCRbeta library. MiXCR, applied by TCRdb to the PCR reads, yields one record per CDR3 protein. Here the sample spans 500,000 or so distinct CDR3 sequences, over 25% being singletons. V dropped 2 bases and J dropped 6 bases, with 16 bases sitting between them. This CDR3 comprises 14 residues. Germline V gives CDR1 DFQATT, CDR2 SNEGSKA (reference sequence). The receptor was isolated from a human donor who donated a stem cell graft to a child with aplastic anemia. J is TRBJ1-2 and V is TRBV20-1, with D maybe TRBD1 (6 bases). The source was PBMCs from the stem cell graft donor, collected from the stem cell graft. The CDR3 sequence is CSARSVTGTNGYTF. The CDR3 coding sequence is TGCAGTGCTAGATCGGTGACCGGGACAAATGGCTACACCTTC.